This T cell receptor (beta chain) comes out of a study of blood T cells in healthy people across ages (dated by TCRdb to between 2014 and 2016). Concerning the study at large: In model experiments, template switching captured about one uniquely barcoded TCR beta cDNA molecule for every two T cells. Two additional independent replicas of 1 million unique cDNA reads from the same blood draw were analyzed for two donors (one aged 18 to 29 and one aged 80 or older). Four age groups were formed from the donors: young (average approximately 17 years), middle-aged (approximately 39), aged (about 62) and long-lived (roughly 81). Donors of different ages were randomly distributed across sequencing lanes to avoid experimental bias. To track age-related changes in TCR beta repertoire diversity, the study relied on deep sequencing normalized with unique cDNA molecular identifiers.

What the work shows at the level of the full study, not this receptor alone: The long-lived group showed more naive CD4+ T cells, fewer expanded clones and increased TCR diversity than the aged group, suggesting age selection. Bulk unsorted PBMC profiling prevented conclusive comparison of naive and antigen-experienced compartments. Estimates of total diversity based on one million sequenced T cells were considered lower bounds and underestimates. As age increased, observed TCR beta diversity per million T cells dropped in a roughly linear way, and a significant reduction was already evident by age roughly 36. A strong correlation was found between observed TCR beta diversity and the percentage of naive T cells measured by flow cytometry. Donor CMV infection status was unknown, potentially confounding age-related changes in expanded clonotypes.

Libraries were made using 5' RACE. Reads for this sample came from an Illumina HiSeq 2500. The second PCR ran for roughly 7 to 11 cycles and used a J-beta primer mix along with a sample-barcoded 5' primer. A unique molecular identifier was introduced onto each TCR beta cDNA molecule by a template-switch 5' adaptor carrying 12 random nucleotides. At least 2.5 million CDR3-containing paired-end reads were obtained from each sample. The Mint cDNA synthesis kit, primed by a TRBC-specific oligonucleotide, was used to synthesize first-strand cDNA from all RNA. Following uracil-DNA glycosylase treatment, a first 18-cycle PCR with universal primers M1SS and BC2_uni_R was performed on all cDNA. As for the original processing: For normalization, 1 million high-quality reads, each with a distinct molecular identifier, were randomly selected from each sample. Instead of being binned into consensus sequences, reads that shared molecular identifiers were thrown out. MiTCR, set to a Q25 quality threshold and the strictest error-elimination algorithm, was used for CDR3 identification, clonotype clustering and error correction. A nonparametric unseen species model using Euler transformation provided a lower-bound estimate of total TCR beta diversity. In-frame beta chains were kept once TCRdb had trimmed the public reads at Q25 with fastp and called clones with MiXCR. Every distinct CDR3 protein forms one entry, paired with its most common genes and DNA. None of the V and J calls come from the authors' own analysis; TCRdb made them. Here the sample has 850,000 to 950,000 distinct CDR3 sequences; less than 35% occur a single time. Of the sample, approximately 15% is held by the ten largest clones.

The CDR3 contains 15 residues, cysteine and phenylalanine counted. The sequence is cut down to CDR3 DNA, 45 bases in frame from base 1. Reading the germline V gene (reference sequence) gives CDR1 MNHNY and CDR2 SVGAGI. Donors were a few dozen systemically healthy Caucasian individuals from Russia aged roughly 6 to 95 years. Each donor gave 9 to 10 milliliters of peripheral blood, collected into EDTA-treated Vacutainer tubes. PBMCs were isolated by Ficoll-Paque density-gradient centrifugation, with at least 6 million obtained per sample. Trizol reagent was used to extract total RNA from the PBMCs, yielding at least 6 micrograms per sample. Naive CD45RAhigh/CD27high T cell percentages were measured by flow cytometry on a PBMC aliquot from every donor. For this clonotype: The antigen this receptor binds is unknown. One end of the junction fails to match germline, which may point to a read error.

The TCR originated in a woman older than 75 in good health. Input material: blood. In this chain, TRBV6-6 is recombined with TRBJ2-1; 10 middle bases align to TRBD1. The CDR3 in this case is CTSSSLDRGSNEQFF. The nucleotide sequence is given as TGTACCAGCAGTTCCCTGGACAGGGGGTCTAATGAGCAGTTCTTC.